The 29 T cell receptor beta chains reported below all come from one sample, sequenced in a study of T cell responses to AZD1222 COVID-19 vaccine (dated by TCRdb to the early 2020s). Libraries were built with the immunoSEQ multiplex PCR assay. TCRdb re-hosts the immuneACCESS table, in-frame sequences only. Its copies lack some clones; in the studies checked, an unresolved V gene accounts for under half of them, and the cause for the rest is not known. Across this sample there are about 56,000 clones, with approximately 89% seen only once. Approximately 15% of the sample rests with the top ten. According to the study, the label for this sample's time point signals: baseline before first vaccination. Sequencing was performed on peripheral blood, taken on day 0 of AZD1222 vaccination. Receptor source: an adult in good health.

The chain carries TRBV7-2 and TRBJ1-1; D is ambiguous. V was cut by 2 bases and J by 2 bases, with 6 bases left in between. The CDR3 is 13 amino acids. CDR1 SGHTA and CDR2 FQGNSA come from the germline V gene. CDR3 in amino acids: CASSLIENTEAFF. The CDR3 DNA sequence: TGTGCCAGCAGCTTAATAGAAAACACTGAAGCTTTCTTT.

V usage is TRBV18 and J usage is TRBJ1-1; D is undetermined. CDR1 and CDR2 from the germline V gene are KGHSH and LQKENI. Trimming pared 2 bases from V and 1 base from J, leaving 5 bases between. CDR3 length equals 13 residues. CDR3: CASSPVGNTEAFF. DNA of the CDR3: TGTGCCAGCTCACCAGTGGGGAACACTGAAGCTTTCTTT.

The rearrangement links TRBV7-8 to TRBJ2-1; weak D call: TRBD2 (5 bases). CDR1 is SGHVS and CDR2 is FQNEAQ in the germline V gene. The CDR3 sequence is 13 residues long. V lost 1 base, J lost 12 bases, and 13 bases lay in between. The CDR3 nucleotides read TGTGCCAGCAGCTTAGATGTCAGCGGCGTGCAGTTCTTC. Residues: CASSLDVSGVQFF. Complete variable domain (other parts from reference TRBV7-8 and TRBJ2-1): GAGVSQSPRYKVAKRGQDVALRCDPISGHVSLFWYQQALGQGPEFLTYFQNEAQLDKSGLPSDRFFAERPEGSVSTLKIQRTQQEDSAVYLCASSLDVSGVQFFGPGTRLTVL.

This clone was observed once. The V gene is TRBV11-2, the J gene TRBJ1-6; the match to TRBD1 covers 8 bases. The CDR3 extends over 17 amino acids. V was clipped by 1 base and J by 9 bases; unmatched bases: 11. The germline V gene has CDR1 SGHAT and CDR2 FQNNGV. The CDR3 reads CASSLGSRGLFGSPLHF. For the CDR3, the DNA is TGTGCCAGCAGCTTAGGGTCCAGGGGGCTTTTTGGTTCACCCCTCCACTTT.

This clone showed up just once. This chain links TRBV7-9 with TRBJ2-5; D is unclear. This CDR3 has 15 amino acids. Trimming shortened V by 4 bases and J by 0 bases, and 12 bases separated the two germline ends. CDR1 and CDR2 from the germline V gene are SEHNR and FQNEAQ (reference sequence). This CDR3 reads CASSSYLSYQETQYF. The CDR3 DNA follows: TGTGCCAGCAGCTCATACCTCTCGTACCAAGAGACCCAGTACTTC.

This rearrangement joins TRBV5-1 to TRBJ2-3, with 11 bases aligning to TRBD2. J lost 4 bases, V lost 2 bases, and 6 bases had no gene match. The CDR3 sequence is 16 residues long. Germline values: CDR1 SGHRS, CDR2 YFSETQ. The CDR3 bases are TGCGCCAGCAGCTTCATGGGACTAGCGGACCCAGATACGCAGTATTTT. Translated: CASSFMGLADPDTQYF.

The CDR3: CASRRDRGDVLTF. DNA of the CDR3: TGTGCCAGTAGACGGGACAGGGGAGACGTCCTGACTTTC. The genes are TRBV19 and TRBJ2-6, with 10 bases matching TRBD1. V dropped 6 bases and J dropped 11; count of bases not matched to a gene: 4. The CDR3 is 13 amino acids. The germline V gene has CDR1 LNHDA and CDR2 SQIVND (reference sequence).

This CDR3 is CASLGGTNTEAFF. CDR3 sequence (DNA): TGTGCCAGCCTCGGGGGAACAAACACTGAAGCTTTCTTT. The rearrangement uses TRBV5-4 and TRBJ1-1; tentative D call: TRBD1 (5 bases). Germline-derived CDR1 and CDR2 are SGHNT and YYREEE (reference sequence). CDR3 length equals 13 residues. The V gene lost 7 bases and the J gene lost 2 bases, with 12 bases spanning the gap.

The chain uses TRBV12-3 or TRBV12-4 and TRBJ1-1; D unclear. The CDR3 covers 13 residues. Trimming stripped 2 bases from V and 6 bases from J, with 10 bases between. The CDR3 here is CASSLRGGAEAFF. The CDR3 nucleotides read TGTGCCAGCAGTTTACGTGGTGGAGCTGAAGCTTTCTTT.

This chain uses TRBV3-1 (or the pseudogene TRBV3-2) with TRBJ2-1; D uncertain. This CDR3 has 12 amino acids. Germline CDR1 is LGHDT and CDR2 is YNNKEL (reference sequence). Trimming stripped 5 bases from V and 10 bases from J, with 12 bases between. The CDR3 here is CASSRDRNEQFF. The CDR3 bases are TGTGCCAGCAGCAGGGATCGTAACGAGCAGTTCTTC.

The chain recombines TRBV6-6 with TRBJ2-1, with D possibly TRBD2 on 5 matching bases. CDR3 size: 14 residues. Trimming took 6 bases from V and 6 from J, leaving 15 bases between them. Germline values: CDR1 MNHNY, CDR2 SVGAGI (reference sequence). For the CDR3, the DNA is TGTGCCAGCAGCCCCCGAGAGGGCCCCAATGAGCAGTTCTTC. It translates to CASSPREGPNEQFF.

This rearrangement joins TRBV7-2 to TRBJ2-3; 9 nucleotides line up with TRBD2. The ends lost 5 bases at V and 3 bases at J; junction bases unmatched: 12. The CDR3 is 17 residues long. The germline V gene has CDR1 SGHTA and CDR2 FQGNSA. CDR3: CASSPTLLAGRTDTQYF. CDR3 coding DNA: TGTGCCAGCAGCCCGACCCTCCTAGCGGGAAGAACAGATACGCAGTATTTT. The complete variable domain, with remaining parts taken from reference TRBV7-2 and TRBJ2-3, reads GAGVSQSPSNKVTEKGKDVELRCDPISGHTALYWYRQSLGQGLEFLIYFQGNSAPDKSGLPSDRFSAERTGGSVSTLTIQRTQQEDSAVYLCASSPTLLAGRTDTQYFGPGTRLTVL.

The chain employs TRBV19 and TRBJ2-1; D is possibly TRBD2 (6 bases). Per the germline V gene, CDR1 is LNHDA and CDR2 is SQIVND (reference sequence). This CDR3 spans 13 amino acids. V was clipped by 8 bases and J by 4 bases, with 12 bases between them. CDR3 in DNA: TGTGCCAGTTATGGGCGGGAATACAATGAGCAGTTCTTC. Its translation is CASYGREYNEQFF.

About this clone: Mismatch with germline at one junction end may stem from a read error. The chain uses TRBV28 and TRBJ1-4; 7 positions match TRBD1. CDR1 MDHEN and CDR2 SYDVKM come from the germline V gene. The CDR3 consists of 12 residues. The CDR3: CASLGQNEKLFF. The CDR3 region has the DNA TGTGCCAGTCTGGGACAGAATGAAAAGCTGTTTTTT.

CDR3 coding DNA: TGCAGCGTTGTAGGGATTGGCTCCTACGAGCAGTACTTC. Protein: CSVVGIGSYEQYF. The chain recombines TRBV29-1 with TRBJ2-7, with D unclear. CDR1 SQVTM and CDR2 ANQGSEA come from the germline V gene. CDR3 length: 13 residues. Trimming stripped 4 bases from V and 0 bases from J, with 10 bases between.

By share of the sample, this clone is medium-sized. The chain carries TRBV27 and TRBJ2-7, with TRBD1 identical over 9 bases. This CDR3 region has 14 residues. In germline, CDR1 is MNHEY, CDR2 SMNVEV (reference sequence). V lost 3 bases to trimming and J lost 3 bases; unmatched junction nucleotides: 3. CDR3 protein: CASSFGQGIYEQYF. DNA of the CDR3: TGTGCCAGCAGTTTCGGACAGGGGATCTACGAGCAGTACTTC.

This chain links TRBV2 with TRBJ1-2, with a weak D call TRBD1 (6 bases). CDR1 and CDR2 from the germline V gene are SNHLY and FYNNEI. V lost 6 bases and J lost 4, with 12 bases in between. The CDR3 contains 13 residues. The CDR3 DNA reads TGTGCCAGCAGGGGACACTTGGGCTATGGCTACACCTTC. Amino acid sequence: CASRGHLGYGYTF.

The chain carries TRBV5-6 and TRBJ2-5, with 9 bases aligning to TRBD2. V lost 7 bases, J lost 5 bases, and 15 bases stayed unmatched. Germline assignment: CDR1 SGHDT and CDR2 YYEEEE. The CDR3 runs to 16 residues. CDR3 DNA sequence: TGTGCCAGCTCATTGGAGGGGCGGGAGGGCCCGGAGACCCAGTACTTC. This encodes CASSLEGREGPETQYF. The whole variable domain, remainder taken from reference TRBV5-6 and TRBJ2-5, is DAGVTQSPTHLIKTRGQQVTLRCSPKSGHDTVSWYQQALGQGPQFIFQYYEEEERQRGNFPDRFSGHQFPNYSSELNVNALLLGDSALYLCASSLEGREGPETQYFGPGTRLLVL.

The CDR3 DNA reads as TGTGCCAGCAGCAAGAACCTCTGGGGCTACACCTTC. This translates into CASSKNLWGYTF. J is TRBJ1-2 and V is TRBV7-2; D gene uncertain. The germline CDR1 and CDR2 sequences are SGHTA and FQGNSA. V lost 5 bases, J lost 8 bases, and 12 bases lay in between. The CDR3 contains 12 residues.

The gene calls are TRBV24-1 and TRBJ2-3; D remains ambiguous. Per germline, CDR1 KGHDR and CDR2 SFDVKD. This CDR3 is built from 17 residues. Trimming left V 2 bases short and J 4 bases short, with 18 bases between. Here the CDR3 reads CATSDSAVGPIADTQYF. For the CDR3, the DNA is TGTGCCACCAGTGATTCGGCGGTGGGCCCGATCGCAGATACGCAGTATTTT.

The chain has TRBV11-1 and TRBJ2-3; D might be TRBD1 (6 bases). The CDR3 sequence is 13 residues long. Trimming left V 4 bases short and J 7 bases short, with 12 bases between. Germline-derived CDR1 and CDR2 are SGHAT and FQDESV (reference sequence). Here the CDR3 reads CASSYDRTYTQYF. Written as DNA, the CDR3 is TGTGCCAGCAGCTACGACAGGACTTATACGCAGTATTTT. Drawing the rest from reference TRBV11-1 and TRBJ2-3, the complete variable domain is EAEVAQSPRYKITEKSQAVAFWCDPISGHATLYWYRQILGQGPELLVQFQDESVVDDSQLPKDRFSAERLKGVDSTLKIQPAELGDSAMYLCASSYDRTYTQYFGPGTRLTVL.

CDR3 DNA: TGCGCCAGCAGCTGGGGGGGTCTAGGGGCGAGTAATGAAAAACTGTTTTTT. As protein: CASSWGGLGASNEKLFF. The rearrangement links TRBV5-1 to TRBJ1-4, with D maybe TRBD1 (5 bases). The CDR3 runs to 17 residues. V lost 3 bases, J lost 4 bases, and 19 bases lay in between. Germline V gene sequence: CDR1 SGHRS, CDR2 YFSETQ.

The chain uses TRBV6-2 or TRBV6-3 and TRBJ2-4, with 9 bases matching TRBD2. Germline CDR1 is MNHEY and CDR2 is SVGEGT. The CDR3 is 15 residues long. V lost 5 bases and J lost 6; bases outside the gene matches: 8. CDR3 sequence: CASSHIAGDINIQYF. The CDR3 DNA reads as TGTGCCAGCAGTCACATAGCGGGAGACATAAACATTCAGTACTTC.

The chain combines TRBV6-5 with TRBJ1-1; D possibly corresponds to TRBD1 (6 bases). Germline V gene sequence: CDR1 MNHEY, CDR2 SVGAGI. This CDR3 spans 14 amino acids. V lost 5 bases to trimming and J lost 10 bases, with 20 bases between them. CDR3 nucleotide sequence: TGTGCCAGCAGTAATACAGGGACCTCTCGCCGAGCTTTCTTT. This gives the protein CASSNTGTSRRAFF.

The genes are TRBV5-1 and TRBJ2-7, with 8 bases lining up with TRBD1. Germline loops: CDR1 SGHRS, CDR2 YFSETQ. The CDR3 covers 16 residues. Trimming at V came to 4 bases and at J to 2 bases, leaving 11 bases not matched to a gene. DNA of the CDR3: TGCGCCAGCAGCCGGGGCAGGGGGCAGGTCCCCTACGAGCAGTACTTC. Its protein is CASSRGRGQVPYEQYF.

The chain combines TRBV29-1 with TRBJ2-3; no clear D gene. Germline lookup yields CDR1 SQVTM and CDR2 ANQGSEA. V was trimmed by 5 bases and J by 0 bases, leaving 15 bases between them. This CDR3 has 15 residues. CDR3 sequence: CSVLGMTDSTDTQYF. As DNA, the CDR3 is TGCAGCGTTCTAGGTATGACGGACAGCACAGATACGCAGTATTTT.

The chain has TRBV11-3 and TRBJ1-2; D gene unclear. Germline V CDR1 and CDR2: SGHNT, YENEEA. There are 14 residues in the CDR3. Trimming took off 0 bases at V and 8 bases at J, with 13 bases between the two ends. CDR3 in DNA: TGTGCCAGCAGCTTAGATGGTACCCGCGGGGGCTACACCTTC. Residues: CASSLDGTRGGYTF.

This clone was found once. The chain links TRBV7-2 to TRBJ2-5; 7 nucleotides align to TRBD1. V shed 1 base and J 2 bases; nucleotides not matched to a gene: 4. The germline gives CDR1 SGHTA, CDR2 FQGNSA. The CDR3 consists of 15 residues. This CDR3 reads CASSLGTGQQETQYF. In DNA form, the CDR3 reads TGTGCCAGCAGCTTAGGAACGGGACAGCAAGAGACCCAGTACTTC.

This rearrangement joins TRBV24-1 to TRBJ2-7, with TRBD1 matching 10 bases. This CDR3 is 14 amino acids long. J was trimmed by 4 bases and V by 3 bases; bases with no gene match: 2. Germline V CDR1 and CDR2: KGHDR, SFDVKD. This CDR3 is CATSDPGQGYEQYF. DNA for the CDR3: TGTGCCACCAGTGATCCGGGACAGGGGTACGAGCAGTACTTC.